These 16 T cell receptor beta chains were all obtained from the same sample, sequenced in a study of cytomegalovirus exposure and HLA in healthy donors. The assay was immunoSEQ multiplex PCR, and TCRdb's table has in-frame clones only and misses some. The sample lists 50,000 or so clones, approximately 95% occurring once. Sample: PBMCs. Receptor source: a woman under 30 in good health and CMV-seropositive.

The chain carries TRBV29-1 and TRBJ1-3, with D possibly matching TRBD1 (5 bases). The germline V and J ends were trimmed by 0 bases and 1 base, with 7 bases remaining between them. The germline CDR1 and CDR2 sequences are SQVTM and ANQGSEA. The CDR3 runs to 14 residues. The chain's CDR3 is CSVEDRGSGNTIYF. The CDR3 bases are TGCAGCGTTGAAGATCGGGGGTCTGGAAACACCATATATTTT.

V and J are TRBV7-9 and TRBJ1-3, with a tentative D call TRBD1 (6 bases). V lost 5 bases and J 11 bases, leaving 13 bases between the germline ends. CDR1 and CDR2 from the germline V gene are SEHNR and FQNEAQ (reference sequence). CDR3 length: 12 amino acids. The DNA of the CDR3 is TGTGCCAGCAGCCCAGGCGAGGGGGCCATATATTTT. Protein product: CASSPGEGAIYF.

The genes are TRBV9 and TRBJ2-6; D is unclear. CDR1 and CDR2 from the germline V gene are SGDLS and YYNGEE. The V and J ends lost 4 bases and 2 bases respectively, with 7 bases between them. The CDR3 loop spans 14 amino acids. The CDR3 DNA is TGTGCCAGCAGCCCCATCCCTGGGGCCAACGTCCTGACTTTC. It translates to CASSPIPGANVLTF. The variable domain in full, with the rest retrieved from reference TRBV9 and TRBJ2-6, is DSGVTQTPKHLITATGQRVTLRCSPRSGDLSVYWYQQSLDQGLQFLIQYYNGEERAKGNILERFSAQQFPDLHSELNLSSLELGDSALYFCASSPIPGANVLTFGAGSRLTVL.

This sequence joins TRBV7-9 and TRBJ2-5; 11 nucleotides agree with TRBD2. Germline-derived CDR1 and CDR2 are SEHNR and FQNEAQ (reference sequence). V trimming: 5 bases; J trimming: 2 bases; junction bases outside the gene matches: 1. CDR3 length: 14 residues. The CDR3 nucleotides read TGTGCCAGCAGCCGGACTAGCGGGCAAGAGACCCAGTACTTC. This gives the protein CASSRTSGQETQYF.

The rearrangement joins TRBV28 to TRBJ1-1; D is possibly TRBD1 (6 bases). Germline CDR1 is MDHEN and CDR2 is SYDVKM. There are 14 residues in the CDR3. The V gene lost 6 bases and the J gene lost 1 base, with 12 bases spanning the gap. DNA of the CDR3: TGTGCCAGCAGGGAGTTGACAGGGAACACTGAAGCTTTCTTT. Translation gives CASRELTGNTEAFF. Full variable domain (outside the CDR3, taken from reference TRBV28 and TRBJ1-1): DVKVTQSSRYLVKRTGEKVFLECVQDMDHENMFWYRQDPGLGLRLIYFSYDVKMKEKGDIPEGYSVSREKKERFSLILESASTNQTSMYLCASRELTGNTEAFFGQGTRLTVV.

V usage is TRBV2 and J usage is TRBJ2-5; D may be TRBD1 (5 bases). This CDR3 has 13 amino acids. V lost 3 bases, J lost 5 bases, and 10 bases lay in between. Germline V gene lookup returns CDR1 SNHLY and CDR2 FYNNEI. CDR3 amino acids: CASSDRAYETQYF. Written as DNA, the CDR3 is TGTGCCAGCAGTGACAGGGCGTATGAGACCCAGTACTTC.

The chain uses TRBV7-8 and TRBJ2-7; 9 bases are a match to TRBD2. Germline lookup yields CDR1 SGHVS and CDR2 FQNEAQ. Trimming at V came to 2 bases and at J to 5 bases, leaving 4 bases not matched to a gene. The CDR3 covers 14 residues. CDR3: CASSLRTSDHEQYF. In DNA form, the CDR3 reads TGTGCCAGCAGCTTAAGGACTAGCGACCACGAGCAGTACTTC.

V gene TRBV2 combines with J gene TRBJ2-7; TRBD2 agrees at 7 bases. The CDR3 is 14 amino acids. Per the germline V gene, CDR1 is SNHLY and CDR2 is FYNNEI. Trimming removed 5 bases from V and 0 bases from J; junction bases left unmatched: 4. The CDR3, as DNA: TGTGCCAGCAGTTTAGCGGGCCTCTCCTACGAGCAGTACTTC. This sequence encodes CASSLAGLSYEQYF.

The V and J genes are TRBV6-5 and TRBJ1-1; 7 nucleotides line up with TRBD1. The CDR3 runs 16 residues. Germline CDR1 is MNHEY and CDR2 is SVGAGI. J was trimmed by 2 bases and V by 1 base; bases with no gene match: 7. The CDR3 here is CASSYYPGTANTEAFF. For the CDR3, the DNA is TGTGCCAGCAGTTACTACCCCGGGACAGCTAACACTGAAGCTTTCTTT.

The chain has TRBV28 and TRBJ2-2; 8 bases agree with TRBD1. V gave up 7 bases and J gave up 5 bases; unmatched junction bases: 12. From germline, CDR1 is MDHEN and CDR2 SYDVKM. The CDR3 totals 16 residues. The CDR3 reads CASNPSDRGGTGELFF. The DNA of the CDR3 is TGTGCCAGCAACCCCAGCGACAGGGGAGGAACCGGGGAGCTGTTTTTT. Variable domain in full (rest from reference TRBV28 and TRBJ2-2): DVKVTQSSRYLVKRTGEKVFLECVQDMDHENMFWYRQDPGLGLRLIYFSYDVKMKEKGDIPEGYSVSREKKERFSLILESASTNQTSMYLCASNPSDRGGTGELFFGEGSRLTVL.

The chain uses TRBV12-5 and TRBJ2-1, with 12 bases aligning to TRBD2. The V gene's germline CDR1 is LGHNT and CDR2 FRNRAP. The CDR3 is made up of 15 amino acids. The V segment lost 5 bases and the J segment 10 bases; nucleotides outside the gene matches: 9. The CDR3 protein is CASGPPGLAGSEQFF. Written as DNA, the CDR3 is TGTGCTAGTGGTCCACCGGGACTAGCGGGTTCGGAGCAGTTCTTC.

The chain joins TRBV28 to TRBJ1-5; 10 bases are a match to TRBD1. This CDR3 has 17 residues. The germline V gene has CDR1 MDHEN and CDR2 SYDVKM. J gave up 8 bases and V 2 bases, and 12 bases lay outside the gene matches. CDR3 sequence: CASSLAFRDRGKKPQHF. The CDR3 coding sequence is TGTGCCAGCAGTTTAGCTTTTCGGGACAGGGGTAAAAAGCCCCAGCATTTT.

This clone has only one observation. V and J are TRBV7-2 and TRBJ1-5; tentatively, D is TRBD1 (5 bases). The germline V gene has CDR1 SGHTA and CDR2 FQGNSA. Deletions cut 4 bases from V and 0 bases from J, with 7 bases between. There are 14 residues in the CDR3. As DNA, the CDR3 is TGTGCCAGCAGCTCAGGGTCTAGCAATCAGCCCCAGCATTTT. Its protein is CASSSGSSNQPQHF.

The gene calls are TRBV18 and TRBJ2-3; 12 bases match TRBD2. The V and J ends lost 3 bases and 6 bases, in that order; junction bases with no gene match: 7. CDR1 is KGHSH and CDR2 is LQKENI in the germline V gene. The CDR3 is 16 amino acids. CDR3 in amino acids: CASSPLAGGPMDTQYF. The DNA for the CDR3 is TGTGCCAGCTCACCCCTAGCGGGAGGGCCAATGGATACGCAGTATTTT.

This chain links TRBV4-1 with TRBJ2-2, with D maybe TRBD2 (6 bases). The CDR3 loop spans 17 amino acids. V lost 5 bases and J lost 4, with 20 bases in between. CDR1 and CDR2 (germline): MGHRA, YSYEKL. Here the CDR3 reads CASSSPGTGVTTGELFF. CDR3 DNA: TGCGCCAGCAGCTCCCCTGGGACGGGAGTCACCACCGGGGAGCTGTTTTTT.

J is TRBJ1-2 and V is TRBV28; D perhaps matches TRBD1 (6 bases). In germline, CDR1 is MDHEN, CDR2 SYDVKM. The CDR3 has 16 residues. The germline V and J ends were trimmed by 6 bases and 8 bases, with 25 bases remaining between them. The CDR3 here is CASSPVQGRSLGGYTF. The CDR3 nucleotides are TGTGCCAGCAGCCCGGTTCAGGGGCGTTCTTTGGGCGGCTACACCTTC.